The clone carrying this T cell receptor (beta chain) was detected many times. What it binds is unknown. The sample belongs to a study of naive and memory T cell subsets. An equimolar mix of two oligonucleotides served as the beta constant-region primer for TRBC1 and TRBC2. Ligation attached a single-stranded oligonucleotide with a 12-nucleotide UMI and the SP2 primer to the cDNA 3' end. TCRdb re-derived calls from the UMI-ligation and nested PCR reads in MiXCR, one entry per CDR3 protein. The repertoire holds about 5,400 distinct CDR3 sequences, with over 6% as singletons. This CDR3 region has 16 residues. The germline V and J ends were trimmed by 0 bases and 0 bases, with 12 bases remaining between them. The germline V gene has CDR1 SGHNT and CDR2 YYREEE (reference sequence). Study-level results: In naive cells, over 95% of TCR sequences were seen only once. Activation and differentiation may alter RNA-based TCR counts.

EMRA cells were CD45RA+CD27-, and effector memory cells CD45RA-CD27-. Sequenced: effector memory CD8+ T cells from blood. Described subset: effector memory, CD45RA- CD27-. The chain recombines TRBV5-4 with TRBJ1-2; D remains ambiguous. The clonotype originates from a human donor in good health. CDR3 nucleotides: TGTGCCAGCAGCTTGGATGCGTACGAGGCTAACTATGGCTACACCTTC. Protein: CASSLDAYEANYGYTF.